These 24 T cell receptor beta chains share one sample of origin, sequenced in a study of blood T cells in healthy people across ages (dated by TCRdb to the mid-2010s). Libraries were constructed by 5' RACE. The sample was run on an Illumina HiSeq 2500. A second roughly 6 to 12 cycle PCR used a sample-barcoded 5' primer and a J-beta primer mix. The public sequencing data were trimmed at Q25 with fastp and processed into clonotypes with MiXCR by TCRdb, which kept only in-frame beta chains. Every CDR3 protein is listed once, alongside the most common genes and DNA of its rows. The sample has approximately 680,000 distinct CDR3 sequences on record, about 32% of them singletons. The ten largest clones represent approximately 15% of the sample. The specimen was blood. The receptors were gathered from a woman of 80 years or more in good health. Donor details come from another sample of the same person, matched by shared clones.

This clonotype has just a few counts. A much larger clone sits a single nucleotide away, making a read error possible. The V gene is TRBV7-3, the J gene TRBJ1-2, with D maybe TRBD1 (5 bases). This CDR3 has 16 residues. Germline CDR1 SGHTA, CDR2 FQGTGA. The V end lost 5 bases, the J end lost 8 bases, and 24 bases lay between the germline ends. In DNA, the CDR3 is TGTGCCAGCAGCCCAGACAGCGGTGGATCCCGCGAGGGCTACACCTTC. Protein product: CASSPDSGGSREGYTF. The variable domain in full, completed from reference TRBV7-3 and TRBJ1-2, reads GAGVSQTPSNKVTEKGKYVELRCDPISGHTALYWYRQSLGQGPEFLIYFQGTGAADDSGLPNDRFFAVRPEGSVSTLKIQRTERGDSAVYLCASSPDSGGSREGYTFGSGTRLTVV.

As concerns this clonotype: This sequence may be a read error, since a much larger clone differs from it by one base. The CDR3 does not end in the conserved phenylalanine or tryptophan, so this is likely a read error. This chain uses TRBV20-1 with TRBJ2-3; 8 bases match TRBD2. Unmatched junction bases numbered 5, after V lost 1 base and J lost 5 bases. There are 14 residues in the CDR3. Looked up from germline, CDR1 is DFQATT and CDR2 is SNEGSKA (reference sequence). This chain's CDR3 is CSARAGGAGDTQYL. The CDR3 DNA reads TGCAGTGCTAGAGCCGGGGGGGCGGGAGATACGCAGTATTTG.

The chain carries TRBV12-3 or TRBV12-4 and TRBJ2-3; D uncertain. The ends were cut back, 4 bases at V and 0 bases at J, with 8 bases in the middle. CDR3 length equals 14 residues. Written as DNA, the CDR3 is TGTGCCAGCAGTTCCTTACAGAGCACAGATACGCAGTATTTT. It specifies CASSSLQSTDTQYF.

V is TRBV20-1 and J is TRBJ2-5; 11 bases map to TRBD2. Germline values: CDR1 DFQATT, CDR2 SNEGSKA (reference sequence). The V segment lost 0 bases and the J segment 11 bases; nucleotides outside the gene matches: 17. The CDR3 spans 17 residues. As DNA, the CDR3 is TGCAGTGCTAGAGATCGACTAGCGGGGACTTACTACAATGAGCAGTACTTC. It translates to CSARDRLAGTYYNEQYF.

The chain carries TRBV6-2 or TRBV6-3 and TRBJ1-5; 9 bases map to TRBD1. The V segment lost 6 bases and the J segment 5 bases; nucleotides outside the gene matches: 11. This CDR3 has 16 residues. Germline V gene data show CDR1 as MNHEY and CDR2 as SVGEGT. As DNA, the CDR3 is TGTGCCAGCAGAGCGCTTGAAGGGACAGGGTATCAGCCCCAGCATTTT. Translation gives CASRALEGTGYQPQHF.

The rearrangement uses TRBV30 and TRBJ1-1, with D possibly matching TRBD1 (6 bases). CDR1 is GTSNPN and CDR2 is SVGIG in the germline V gene (reference sequence). The CDR3 length is 11 residues. V was pared by 3 bases and J by 5 bases, with 7 bases between. The CDR3 loop reads CAWRTGTEAFF. The DNA of the CDR3 is TGTGCCTGGAGGACAGGAACTGAAGCTTTCTTT.

This clonotype was found a few times. A read error may explain this, as a much larger clone is one base away. This chain links TRBV29-1 with TRBJ2-5; TRBD2 matches at 10 bases. Unmatched junction bases numbered 7, after V lost 2 bases and J lost 4 bases. The CDR3 is 15 amino acids. Looked up from germline, CDR1 is SQVTM and CDR2 is ANQGSEA. The CDR3, as DNA: TGCAGCGTTGAACGACGAGCGGGGGGGCCAGAGACCCAGTACTTC. Protein product: CSVERRAGGPETQYF.

The CDR3 region is CASSFARTSGTDTQYF. The CDR3 DNA follows: TGTGCCAGCAGTTTCGCGCGGACTAGCGGCACAGATACGCAGTATTTT. The chain joins TRBV12-3 or TRBV12-4 to TRBJ2-3; 9 positions match TRBD2. V lost 3 bases and J lost 1; bases outside the gene matches: 5. CDR3 size: 16 residues.

This clonotype was seen repeatedly, ten times or more. V usage is TRBV9 and J usage is TRBJ2-1, with 9 bases matching TRBD1. Germline CDR1 is SGDLS and CDR2 is YYNGEE. The CDR3 sequence is 16 residues long. Trimming at V came to 1 base and at J to 5 bases, leaving 7 bases not matched to a gene. The CDR3 here is CASSVRFGTGHNEQFF. The CDR3, as DNA: TGTGCCAGCAGCGTACGGTTTGGGACAGGGCACAATGAGCAGTTCTTC.

The chain has TRBV20-1 and TRBJ2-5; D remains unclear. Per germline, CDR1 DFQATT and CDR2 SNEGSKA (reference sequence). V lost 0 bases, J lost 2 bases, and 10 bases lay in between. The CDR3 extends over 14 amino acids. The CDR3 bases are TGCAGTGCTAGAGAAGTCGCAGTGCAAGAGACCCAGTACTTC. Amino acids: CSAREVAVQETQYF.

The sample holds many counts of this clonotype. V usage is TRBV20-1 and J usage is TRBJ2-1; perhaps D is TRBD1 or TRBD2 (6 bases each). CDR1 is DFQATT and CDR2 is SNEGSKA in the germline V gene (reference sequence). There are 16 residues in the CDR3. The germline V and J ends were trimmed by 5 bases and 0 bases, with 17 bases remaining between them. CDR3 protein: CSAEGGPPISYNEQFF. The CDR3 coding sequence is TGCAGTGCTGAGGGGGGACCACCGATCTCCTACAATGAGCAGTTCTTC.

This clonotype was observed a handful of times. The CDR3 nucleotides are TGTGCCAGTAGTATGGGGGCCGGGGAGCTGTTTTTT. Its translation is CASSMGAGELFF. This rearrangement joins TRBV19 to TRBJ2-2, with D possibly called TRBD1 or TRBD2 (5 bases each). The germline CDR1 and CDR2 sequences are LNHDA and SQIVND (reference sequence). Trimming left V 3 bases short and J 6 bases short, with 5 bases between. The CDR3 is made up of 12 amino acids.

In regard to this clonotype: A read error may account for a junction end that differs from germline. This chain links TRBV30 with TRBJ2-3; TRBD1 aligns across 8 bases. The CDR3 runs 11 residues. Germline V gene data show CDR1 as GTSNPN and CDR2 as SVGIG (reference sequence). CDR3 loop: CAWITGGHLLF. In nucleotides, the CDR3 is TGTGCCTGGATAACAGGGGGTCATTTGCTATTT. The complete variable domain, with remaining parts taken from reference TRBV30 and TRBJ2-3, reads SQTIHQWPATLVQPVGSPLSLECTVEGTSNPNLYWYRQAAGRGLQLLFYSVGIGQISSEVPQNLSASRPQDRQFILSSKKLLLSDSGFYLCAWITGGHLLFGPGTRLTVL.

This clonotype appeared a single time. This may stem from a read error, because a much larger clone lies one nucleotide away. The chain carries TRBV11-1 and TRBJ2-5; TRBD1 or TRBD2 may be the D gene (5 bases each). Germline lookup yields CDR1 SGHAT and CDR2 FQDESV (reference sequence). The CDR3 consists of 16 residues. The CDR3 here is CTSSLRGGPIQETQYF. The CDR3 DNA follows: TGTACCAGCAGCTTACGTGGGGGACCGATTCAAGAGACCCAGTACTTC.

The chain has TRBV13 and TRBJ2-7; D possibly corresponds to TRBD1 (8 bases). Germline V lookup: CDR1 PRHDT, CDR2 FYEKMQ (reference sequence). The CDR3 has 16 amino acids. V was pared by 5 bases and J by 0 bases, with 17 bases between. CDR3 residues: CASSHRTGRVSYEQYF. The DNA of the CDR3 is TGTGCCAGCAGCCATCGGACAGGGAGGGTCTCCTACGAGCAGTACTTC.

A note on this clonotype: One end of the junction is discordant with germline, which a read error may explain. The chain joins TRBV7-3 to TRBJ1-5, with 11 nucleotides matching TRBD1. This CDR3 comprises 17 residues. Germline assignment: CDR1 SGHTA and CDR2 FQGTGA. The chain's CDR3 is CASSLRTGGFGNQPQHF. The CDR3 DNA follows: TGTGCCAGCAGTTTAAGGACAGGGGGCTTTGGCAATCAGCCCCAGCATTTT.

This clonotype has more than one count but fewer than ten. The chain is built from TRBV20-1 and TRBJ2-1; D not certain. V was pared by 0 bases and J by 8 bases, with 14 bases between. This CDR3 contains 14 residues. The germline V gene encodes CDR1 DFQATT and CDR2 SNEGSKA (reference sequence). For the CDR3, the DNA is TGCAGTGCTAGAGATATTCGGGCCGTCCATGAGCAGTTCTTC. Protein sequence: CSARDIRAVHEQFF.

In regard to this clonotype: This sequence may be a read error, since a much larger clone differs from it by one base. CDR3 sequence (DNA): TGTGCCAGCAGCCCGACAGGGCCCGGGGCCGGGGAGGTGTTTTTT. Protein: CASSPTGPGAGEVFF. The chain couples TRBV7-9 to TRBJ2-2, with D perhaps matching TRBD1 (7 bases). There are 15 residues in the CDR3. Germline-derived CDR1 and CDR2 are SEHNR and FQNEAQ (reference sequence).

The chain joins TRBV5-1 to TRBJ1-2, with 9 positions matching TRBD1. This CDR3 region has 15 residues. Looked up from germline, CDR1 is SGHRS and CDR2 is YFSETQ. V gave up 4 bases and J gave up 4 bases; unmatched junction bases: 8. The CDR3 bases are TGCGCCAGCAGCCCCCGACAGGGGGATAGCTATGGCTACACCTTC. It translates to CASSPRQGDSYGYTF. Drawing the rest from reference TRBV5-1 and TRBJ1-2, the complete variable domain is KAGVTQTPRYLIKTRGQQVTLSCSPISGHRSVSWYQQTPGQGLQFLFEYFSETQRNKGNFPGRFSGRQFSNSRSEMNVSTLELGDSALYLCASSPRQGDSYGYTFGSGTRLTVV.

At least ten counts were recorded for this clonotype. This sequence joins TRBV20-1 and TRBJ2-3; TRBD2 aligns across 13 bases. CDR3 length: 15 residues. The germline V gene encodes CDR1 DFQATT and CDR2 SNEGSKA (reference sequence). V gave up 3 bases and J gave up 2 bases; unmatched junction bases: 2. The CDR3 sequence is CSARTSGGFTDTQYF. CDR3 nucleotide sequence: TGCAGTGCTAGGACTAGCGGGGGGTTCACAGATACGCAGTATTTT.

Many counts were recorded for this clonotype. The CDR3 DNA is TGTGCCAGCAATCCGGGACTAGCGGGGGGTGAGCAGTTCTTC. Translating it yields CASNPGLAGGEQFF. The rearrangement joins TRBV7-2 to TRBJ2-1; 15 bases fit TRBD2. There are 14 residues in the CDR3. CDR1 SGHTA and CDR2 FQGNSA come from the germline V gene. V gave up 7 bases and J gave up 9 bases; unmatched junction bases: 4.

The chain uses TRBV6-2 or TRBV6-3 and TRBJ1-4, with 9 bases aligning to TRBD1. Germline V gives CDR1 MNHEY, CDR2 SVGEGT. The V gene end was trimmed by 1 base and the J gene end by 8 bases; junction bases not matched to a gene: 5. The CDR3 loop spans 15 amino acids. The CDR3 sequence: CASSYFAGTGEKLFF. The CDR3 DNA reads as TGTGCCAGCAGTTACTTCGCCGGGACAGGGGAAAAACTGTTTTTT.

Ten or more counts support this clonotype. This chain links TRBV7-9 with TRBJ2-7; D is ambiguous. Germline V gene data show CDR1 as SEHNR and CDR2 as FQNEAQ (reference sequence). V dropped 1 base and J dropped 5 bases, with 6 bases sitting between them. This CDR3 is 12 amino acids long. Written as DNA, the CDR3 is TGTGCCAGCAGCTTAGGCAGACACGAGCAGTACTTC. This sequence encodes CASSLGRHEQYF. Variable domain in full (rest from reference TRBV7-9 and TRBJ2-7): DTGVSQNPRHKITKRGQNVTFRCDPISEHNRLYWYRQTLGQGPEFLTYFQNEAQLEKSRLLSDRFSAERPKGSFSTLEIQRTEQGDSAMYLCASSLGRHEQYFGPGTRLTVT.

This clonotype was seen repeatedly, ten times or more. The CDR3 DNA follows: TGCGCCAGCAGCTTGTCGGGGGATCATGGCTACACCTTC. This sequence encodes CASSLSGDHGYTF. This chain uses TRBV5-1 with TRBJ1-2; D may be TRBD1 (5 bases). V gave up 1 base and J gave up 6 bases, with 10 bases separating them. Germline loops: CDR1 SGHRS, CDR2 YFSETQ. This CDR3 has 13 residues.